These 20 T cell receptor beta chains were sequenced from one sample in a study of OX40 agonist ivuxolimab in advanced cancers. Clones were sequenced by immunoSEQ multiplex PCR, and TCRdb holds only the in-frame ones, with some missing. Of 50,000 to 65,000 clones detected, 65% to 85% appear once; the ten largest clones hold roughly 0.99%. The starting material was CD4+ or CD8+ T cells sorted from blood, obtained in a trial of the OX40 agonist ivuxolimab. These receptors came from an adult with an advanced solid tumor such as melanoma, head and neck, liver or kidney cancer.

The V and J genes are TRBV30 and TRBJ1-5, with a weak D call TRBD1 (6 bases). The CDR3 is 15 residues long. The V end was cut by 2 bases, the J end by 2 bases, with 13 bases between. The germline V gene has CDR1 GTSNPN and CDR2 SVGIG (reference sequence). The DNA of the CDR3 is TGTGCCTGGAGTACAGGGTCGGGGGGCAATCAGCCCCAGCATTTT. Encoded protein: CAWSTGSGGNQPQHF.

The V gene is TRBV21-1, the J gene TRBJ1-2; the D segment call TRBD1 is taken from the table without a DNA check. TRBV21-1 is a pseudogene locus. The CDR3 contains 12 residues. This CDR3 is CASSKQEQGYTF. The CDR3 nucleotides are TGTGCCAGCAGCAAACAGGAACAAGGCTACACCTTC.

This sequence joins TRBV6-5 and TRBJ1-1, with TRBD1 matching 9 bases. Germline assignment: CDR1 MNHEY and CDR2 SVGAGI. J gave up 0 bases and V 4 bases, and 3 bases lay outside the gene matches. The CDR3 is 15 residues long. The CDR3 sequence is CASSWGQGLNTEAFF. The CDR3 nucleotides read TGTGCCAGCAGTTGGGGACAGGGTCTGAACACTGAAGCTTTCTTT.

The V call is TRBV27, the J call TRBJ1-2; TRBD1 matches at 9 bases. The CDR3 has 18 residues. Germline V gene data show CDR1 as MNHEY and CDR2 as SMNVEV (reference sequence). The V and J ends lost 0 bases and 6 bases, in that order; junction bases with no gene match: 14. Here the CDR3 reads CASSLSRGTGNGVDGYTF. The CDR3 DNA is TGTGCCAGCAGTTTATCGAGGGGGACAGGGAACGGGGTCGATGGCTACACCTTC.

The V and J genes are TRBV19 and TRBJ1-2, with 7 positions matching TRBD1. Germline V gene data show CDR1 as LNHDA and CDR2 as SQIVND (reference sequence). Germline trimming cut 3 bases from V and 2 bases from J; bases unmatched to any gene: 0. This CDR3 is built from 13 residues. CDR3 loop: CASSMGQNYGYTF. The CDR3 DNA reads as TGTGCCAGTAGTATGGGACAGAACTATGGCTACACCTTC.

In nucleotides, the CDR3 is TGTGCCAGTAGTACCCCTAGAGGACGGCTCACTGAAGCTTTCTTT. Its protein product is CASSTPRGRLTEAFF. This chain joins TRBV19 and TRBJ1-1, with D uncertain. Trimming took 4 bases from V and 4 from J, leaving 16 bases between them. The CDR3 is 15 amino acids. The germline CDR1 and CDR2 sequences are LNHDA and SQIVND (reference sequence).

The chain recombines TRBV2 with TRBJ1-4, with D unclear. Germline CDR1 is SNHLY and CDR2 is FYNNEI. V shed 6 bases and J shed 8 bases, with 10 bases lying between them. CDR3 length: 12 residues. The DNA for the CDR3 is TGTGCCAGCAGGGGAGCGGGGGAAAAACTGTTTTTT. This gives the protein CASRGAGEKLFF.

The chain links TRBV5-4 to TRBJ2-1, with D perhaps matching TRBD2 (6 bases). The CDR3 sequence is 17 residues long. Trimming removed 2 bases from V and 4 bases from J, with 19 bases in between. The germline V gene encodes CDR1 SGHNT and CDR2 YYREEE (reference sequence). In DNA, the CDR3 is TGTGCCAGCAGCTTTCCTTCTGGGGGGTTGTCATACAATGAGCAGTTCTTC. Its translation: CASSFPSGGLSYNEQFF. The full variable domain, in which reference TRBV5-4 and TRBJ2-1 provide the parts outside the CDR3, is ETGVTQSPTHLIKTRGQQVTLRCSSQSGHNTVSWYQQALGQGPQFIFQYYREEENGRGNFPPRFSGLQFPNYSSELNVNALELDDSALYLCASSFPSGGLSYNEQFFGPGTRLTVL.

The chain joins TRBV6-5 to TRBJ1-2; 11 bases map to TRBD1. In germline, CDR1 is MNHEY, CDR2 SVGAGI. Trimming at V came to 7 bases and at J to 8 bases, leaving 9 bases not matched to a gene. This CDR3 is built from 14 residues. Here the CDR3 DNA reads TGTGCCAGCAAGCCCGGACAGGGGGCTTGGGGCTACACCTTC. Translation gives CASKPGQGAWGYTF.

V and J are TRBV18 and TRBJ2-5; D gene uncertain. Trimming cost V 1 base and J 1 base, with 13 bases left between them. This CDR3 is 16 amino acids long. Germline lookup yields CDR1 KGHSH and CDR2 LQKENI. The CDR3 reads CASSPRISPIQETQYF. The CDR3 nucleotides are TGTGCCAGCTCACCACGAATCTCGCCCATCCAAGAGACCCAGTACTTC.

The V call is TRBV5-4, the J call TRBJ1-6, with TRBD1 as a possible D gene (6 bases). The CDR3 sequence is 16 residues long. Germline V gene sequence: CDR1 SGHNT, CDR2 YYREEE (reference sequence). Between the trimmed V and J ends, which lost 4 bases and 6 bases, there was a span of 17 bases. This CDR3 is CASSQEWGQFNSPLHF. CDR3 sequence (DNA): TGTGCCAGCAGCCAAGAGTGGGGACAATTTAATTCACCCCTCCACTTT.

This rearrangement joins TRBV6-5 to TRBJ2-2; tentatively, D is TRBD1 (6 bases). V lost 6 bases, J lost 6 bases, and 8 bases lay in between. Germline loops: CDR1 MNHEY, CDR2 SVGAGI. This CDR3 comprises 12 residues. In DNA, the CDR3 is TGTGCCAGCAGGGGGGCAGCCGGGGAGCTGTTTTTT. Translated, it gives CASRGAAGELFF.

The J gene is TRBJ1-4, the V gene TRBV19; the D gene is possibly TRBD1 (5 bases). Germline values: CDR1 LNHDA, CDR2 SQIVND (reference sequence). V lost 8 bases and J 5 bases, leaving 18 bases between the germline ends. This CDR3 spans 15 amino acids. CDR3 in amino acids: CASGGRTLGNEKLFF. CDR3 DNA sequence: TGTGCCAGTGGGGGTAGGACACTCGGAAATGAAAAACTGTTTTTT.

The chain links TRBV7-7 to TRBJ2-2; 9 bases agree with TRBD1. The CDR3 is 22 amino acids. The V gene end was trimmed by 5 bases and the J gene end by 0 bases; junction bases not matched to a gene: 22. Per germline, CDR1 SSHAT and CDR2 FNYEAQ (reference sequence). CDR3 sequence reads: CASSPKTTGGSYLNSNTGELFF. The CDR3 DNA follows: TGTGCCAGCAGCCCGAAAACGACAGGGGGGTCGTATCTCAACTCGAACACCGGGGAGCTGTTTTTT.

This sequence joins TRBV5-1 and TRBJ2-5; 9 bases fit TRBD2. Unmatched junction bases numbered 2, after V lost 0 bases and J lost 2 bases. CDR3 length equals 15 residues. CDR1 SGHRS and CDR2 YFSETQ come from the germline V gene. As DNA, the CDR3 is TGCGCCAGCAGCTTGGCGCTAGCGGGGCAAGAGACCCAGTACTTC. Translating gives CASSLALAGQETQYF. Full variable domain (missing parts from reference TRBV5-1 and TRBJ2-5): KAGVTQTPRYLIKTRGQQVTLSCSPISGHRSVSWYQQTPGQGLQFLFEYFSETQRNKGNFPGRFSGRQFSNSRSEMNVSTLELGDSALYLCASSLALAGQETQYFGPGTRLLVL.

A few counts support this clone. The chain couples TRBV7-9 to TRBJ2-1; 9 bases are a match to TRBD1. Germline V CDR1 and CDR2: SEHNR, FQNEAQ (reference sequence). With V trimmed by 5 bases and J by 4 bases, 6 bases remained unmatched. This CDR3 is built from 15 residues. This chain's CDR3 is CASSPDRGPYNEQFF. The CDR3 DNA sequence: TGTGCCAGCAGCCCGGACAGGGGACCTTACAATGAGCAGTTCTTC.

This clone turned up a few times. V gene TRBV6-6 combines with J gene TRBJ2-3; the D is unclear. The germline gives CDR1 MNHNY, CDR2 SVGAGI (reference sequence). This CDR3 has 16 residues. The germline V and J ends were trimmed by 0 bases and 0 bases, with 10 bases remaining between them. The CDR3 DNA is TGTGCCAGCAGTTACTCGAGTCGGGCTAGCACAGATACGCAGTATTTT. As protein: CASSYSSRASTDTQYF.

The chain employs TRBV4-1 and TRBJ1-6; no definite D call. Trimming cost V 0 bases and J 0 bases, with 12 bases left between them. CDR1 MGHRA and CDR2 YSYEKL come from the germline V gene. This CDR3 contains 18 residues. CDR3 residues: CASSQEVAGSSYNSPLHF. In DNA, the CDR3 is TGCGCCAGCAGCCAAGAAGTCGCGGGGAGCTCCTATAATTCACCCCTCCACTTT.

The chain recombines TRBV2 with TRBJ1-4; unclear D gene. Trimming stripped 6 bases from V and 4 bases from J, with 12 bases between. The CDR3 loop spans 14 amino acids. The germline CDR1 and CDR2 sequences are SNHLY and FYNNEI. CDR3 protein: CASSDGRGNEKLFF. The DNA for the CDR3 is TGTGCCAGCAGCGACGGACGGGGTAATGAAAAACTGTTTTTT.

The J gene is TRBJ1-6, the V gene TRBV7-9; TRBD1 matches at 7 bases. Trimming cost V 6 bases and J 6 bases; bases outside gene matches: 11. The CDR3 is 16 amino acids. Germline CDR1 and CDR2: SEHNR and FQNEAQ (reference sequence). Here the CDR3 reads CASSPSAGTVNSPLHF. CDR3 bases: TGTGCCAGCAGTCCAAGCGCCGGGACAGTTAATTCACCCCTCCACTTT.